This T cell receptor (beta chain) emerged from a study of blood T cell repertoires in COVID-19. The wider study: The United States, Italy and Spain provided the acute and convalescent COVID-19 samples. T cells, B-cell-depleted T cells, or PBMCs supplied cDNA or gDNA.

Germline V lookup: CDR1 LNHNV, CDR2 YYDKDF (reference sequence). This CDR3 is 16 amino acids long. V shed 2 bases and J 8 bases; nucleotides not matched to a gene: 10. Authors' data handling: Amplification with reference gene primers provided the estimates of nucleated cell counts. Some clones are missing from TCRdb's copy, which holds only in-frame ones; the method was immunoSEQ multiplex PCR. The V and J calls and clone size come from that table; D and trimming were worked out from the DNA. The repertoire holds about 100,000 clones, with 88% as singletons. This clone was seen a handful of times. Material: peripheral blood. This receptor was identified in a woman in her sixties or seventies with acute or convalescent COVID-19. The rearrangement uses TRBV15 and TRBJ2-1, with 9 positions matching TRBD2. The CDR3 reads CATSRHGTSRADEQFF. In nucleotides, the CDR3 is TGTGCCACCAGCAGACACGGGACTAGCCGGGCCGATGAGCAGTTCTTC.